One sample yielded the 2 T cell receptor beta chains listed below, sequenced in a study of cytomegalovirus exposure and HLA in healthy donors. PCR employed 60 Vbeta and 13 Jbeta primers. The protocol was immunoSEQ multiplex PCR, while the TCRdb copy is restricted to in-frame clones and leaves out a portion. This table holds roughly 100,000 clones, around 61% found once. The sample was PBMCs. The receptors were sampled from a woman aged 50 to 65 in good health and CMV-seronegative.

The chain joins TRBV25-1 to TRBJ1-2, with 10 positions matching TRBD1. Germline CDR1 MGHDK, CDR2 SYGVNS. V lost 6 bases, J lost 8 bases, and 12 bases stayed unmatched. The CDR3 loop spans 15 amino acids. For the CDR3, the DNA is TGTGCCAGCAGCGACAGGGGGCAAATTGGAGAAGGCTACACCTTC. Its protein is CASSDRGQIGEGYTF.

The chain recombines TRBV7-9 with TRBJ2-1; 11 nucleotides line up with TRBD2. Per the germline V gene, CDR1 is SEHNR and CDR2 is FQNEAQ (reference sequence). This CDR3 has 17 residues. Trimming cost V 1 base and J 7 bases; bases outside gene matches: 9. CDR3 loop: CASSLELAGGPGNEQFF. The CDR3 DNA reads as TGTGCCAGCAGCTTAGAATTAGCGGGAGGGCCGGGGAATGAGCAGTTCTTC.